A selection of T cell receptor beta chains follows, all from one sample in a study of identical twins. In TCRdb, the 5' RACE reads were re-called with MiXCR into one record per CDR3 protein. The profile shows 510,000 or so distinct CDR3 sequences, around 15% of them singletons. These same data were also listed under a study on yellow fever vaccine responses in identical twins.

The sequencing input was CD4+ T cells sorted from blood. The receptors were sampled from a woman aged 18-29 years in good health. The CDR3 runs from the conserved cysteine through the conserved F or W. The D gene is left open where the match is weak. Rows give clone size only sometimes, using once, few, many, or a class for an expanded clone.

V: TRBV3-1; J: TRBJ1-1; D: .; size: few; CDR3: CASSQDLLNTEAFF; DNA: TGTGCCAGCAGCCAAGATCTTTTGAACACTGAAGCTTTCTTT
V: TRBV24-1; J: TRBJ2-7; D: .; size: few; CDR3: CATSDPDRPYEQYF; DNA: TGTGCCACCAGTGACCCAGACAGGCCCTACGAGCAGTACTTC
V: TRBV5-1; J: TRBJ2-1; D: TRBD1; size: many; CDR3: CASSLAGTGSRDEQFF; DNA: TGCGCCAGCAGCTTGGCTGGGACAGGGAGTAGAGATGAGCAGTTCTTC
V: TRBV11-3; J: TRBJ2-3; D: TRBD2; size: few; CDR3: CASSLDWTSGSADTQYF; DNA: TGTGCCAGCAGCTTAGATTGGACTAGCGGGAGTGCAGATACGCAGTATTTT
V: TRBV15; J: TRBJ2-4; D: TRBD1; size: few; CDR3: CATSTYTGTVNIQYF; DNA: TGTGCCACCAGCACTTATACCGGGACAGTAAACATTCAGTACTTC
V: TRBV5-5; J: TRBJ1-5; D: TRBD1; size: .; CDR3: CASSFGTGLRQPQHF; DNA: TGTGCCAGCAGCTTTGGGACAGGGCTAAGACAGCCCCAGCATTTT
V: TRBV3-1; J: TRBJ2-3; D: TRBD2; size: .; CDR3: CASSQSLAGVDTQYF; DNA: TGTGCCAGCAGCCAGAGCCTAGCGGGAGTTGATACGCAGTATTTT
V: TRBV11-3; J: TRBJ2-2; D: TRBD2; size: .; CDR3: CASSPGVAGGSTGELFF; DNA: TGTGCCAGCAGCCCGGGGGTAGCGGGAGGATCCACCGGGGAGCTGTTTTTT
V: TRBV10-1; J: TRBJ1-2; D: .; size: .; CDR3: CASSESGGYGYTF; DNA: TGCGCCAGCAGTGAGTCCGGAGGCTATGGCTACACCTTC
V: TRBV3-1; J: TRBJ2-2; D: TRBD2; size: once; CDR3: CASSRGTRDGGELFF; DNA: TGTGCCAGCAGCCGTGGGACTAGAGACGGCGGGGAGCTGTTTTTT
V: TRBV6-1; J: TRBJ2-5; D: TRBD2; size: .; CDR3: CASRPQRELETQYF; DNA: TGTGCCAGCAGACCCCAGCGGGAGTTGGAGACCCAGTACTTC